The 14 T cell receptor beta chains given below trace back to one sample, sequenced in a study of T cell repertoires in cytomegalovirus infection. TCRdb redid the calling of the reads with MiXCR, one entry per CDR3 protein. The sample carries roughly 920,000 distinct CDR3 sequences, 25% to 40% recorded once. Their antigens remain unidentified. The sequencing used cultured CD8+ T cells from PBMCs, collected from culture after CMV antigen stimulation. All receptors come from a human donor in good health (CMV status not recorded). Some clones in this sample may be carry-over from other donors' samples.

The V gene is TRBV6-6, the J gene TRBJ1-3; TRBD1 might be the D (5 bases). CDR1 is MNHNY and CDR2 is SVGAGI in the germline V gene (reference sequence). V was pared by 5 bases and J by 4 bases, with 21 bases between. There are 17 residues in the CDR3. The CDR3 region is CASSHPTDSQAGNTIYF. CDR3 DNA sequence: TGTGCCAGCAGTCACCCGACAGACTCCCAGGCCGGAAACACCATATATTTT.

The chain has TRBV19 and TRBJ2-1; 9 bases agree with TRBD2. The V gene's germline CDR1 is LNHDA and CDR2 SQIVND (reference sequence). Trimming cost V 1 base and J 3 bases; bases outside gene matches: 7. The CDR3 has 17 amino acids. The CDR3 here is CASSIGGLAGSYNEQFF. CDR3 nucleotides: TGTGCCAGTAGTATAGGTGGCCTAGCGGGGAGCTACAATGAGCAGTTCTTC.

This clonotype has more than one count but fewer than ten. The chain combines TRBV7-6 with TRBJ1-2, with 8 bases fitting TRBD1. The CDR3 length is 17 residues. V trimming: 4 bases; J trimming: 4 bases; junction bases outside the gene matches: 14. CDR1 is SGHVS, CDR2 FNYEAQ, per germline. Written as DNA, the CDR3 is TGTGCCAGCAGCTCCCGACAGGGGCTACGACCACCCTATGGCTACACCTTC. It encodes CASSSRQGLRPPYGYTF.

The chain carries TRBV7-6 and TRBJ2-7; 11 bases fit TRBD2. The CDR3 has 15 residues. The ends lost 5 bases at V and 7 bases at J; junction bases unmatched: 10. From germline, CDR1 is SGHVS and CDR2 FNYEAQ. The CDR3 DNA sequence: TGTGCCAGCAGCCCTAGCGGGGGGCTTACGGGAGAGCAGTACGTC. Its protein is CASSPSGGLTGEQYV.

This clonotype was detected only a few times. The rearrangement joins TRBV4-1 to TRBJ1-2, with D hard to call. Trimming took 4 bases from V and 8 from J, leaving 14 bases between them. CDR1 is MGHRA, CDR2 YSYEKL, per germline. The CDR3 spans 13 residues. The CDR3 bases are TGCGCCAGCAGCCCAGTCGGAGGCGAAGGCTACACCTTC. It is translated as CASSPVGGEGYTF.

This clonotype was seen a few times. This chain connects TRBV6-1 to TRBJ2-7; D uncertain. The CDR3 extends over 13 amino acids. Trimming left V 8 bases short and J 2 bases short, with 13 bases between. Germline values: CDR1 MNHNS, CDR2 SASEGT. CDR3 loop: CASGRSQTYEQYV. Written as DNA, the CDR3 is TGTGCCAGCGGTAGGTCACAAACCTACGAGCAGTACGTC.

CDR3 nucleotide sequence: TGTGCCAGCAGTCCCCTGAGGCGGATAAGGACAGATACGCAGTATTTT. Protein sequence: CASSPLRRIRTDTQYF. The chain carries TRBV6-2 or TRBV6-3 and TRBJ2-3; D remains unclear. V was pared by 5 bases and J by 3 bases, with 18 bases between. The CDR3 is 16 amino acids. CDR1 MNHEY and CDR2 SVGEGT come from the germline V gene.

This clonotype was counted only a few times. The chain joins TRBV7-2 to TRBJ2-7; 10 nucleotides line up with TRBD1. The CDR3 covers 15 residues. Germline V gives CDR1 SGHTA, CDR2 FQGNSA. J was trimmed by 1 base and V by 6 bases; bases with no gene match: 6. CDR3 protein: CASSSGQGVSYEQYV. CDR3 DNA sequence: TGTGCCAGCAGTTCCGGACAGGGGGTGTCCTACGAGCAGTACGTC.

This chain connects TRBV5-1 to TRBJ2-5; weak D call: TRBD1 (5 bases). Trimming took off 0 bases at V and 3 bases at J, with 9 bases between the two ends. The CDR3 has 14 amino acids. Germline CDR1 is SGHRS and CDR2 is YFSETQ. Written as DNA, the CDR3 is TGCGCCAGCAGCTTGGGGGGCACTGAAGAGACCCAGTACTTC. Translation: CASSLGGTEETQYF.

This clonotype was counted between two and nine times. The genes are TRBV27 and TRBJ1-2; D is possibly TRBD1 (6 bases). This CDR3 comprises 14 residues. From germline, CDR1 is MNHEY and CDR2 SMNVEV (reference sequence). V lost 5 bases and J 3 bases, leaving 13 bases between the germline ends. CDR3 amino acids: CASSQSAGDYGYTF. DNA of the CDR3: TGTGCCAGCAGTCAATCGGCAGGGGACTATGGCTACACCTTC.

This clonotype was recorded a few times. V gene TRBV7-9 combines with J gene TRBJ2-5; 12 positions agree with TRBD2. V lost 5 bases, J lost 4 bases, and 5 bases stayed unmatched. The CDR3 totals 15 residues. Germline CDR1 SEHNR, CDR2 FQNEAQ (reference sequence). Written as DNA, the CDR3 is TGTGCCAGCAGCGCTAGCGGGGGGGCCCCAGAGACCCAGTACTTC. It yields the protein CASSASGGAPETQYF.

The rearrangement joins TRBV7-2 to TRBJ2-5; 14 nucleotides agree with TRBD2. This CDR3 contains 18 residues. Looked up from germline, CDR1 is SGHTA and CDR2 is FQGNSA. V shed 5 bases and J 5 bases; nucleotides not matched to a gene: 13. CDR3 residues: CASSPHTTSGGDRETQYF. Here the CDR3 DNA reads TGTGCCAGCAGCCCGCACACGACTAGCGGGGGGGACCGGGAGACCCAGTACTTC.

The chain carries TRBV9 and TRBJ2-2; TRBD1 might be the D (6 bases). CDR3 length equals 18 residues. CDR1 and CDR2 (germline): SGDLS, YYNGEE. V dropped 3 bases and J dropped 5 bases, with 23 bases sitting between them. The CDR3 loop reads CASSATQGKVVRTGELFF. The DNA of the CDR3 is TGTGCCAGCAGCGCGACACAGGGAAAGGTGGTAAGGACCGGGGAGCTGTTTTTT.

The V call is TRBV7-6, the J call TRBJ2-7; tentatively, D is TRBD1 or TRBD2 (5 bases each). CDR3 length equals 16 residues. From germline, CDR1 is SGHVS and CDR2 FNYEAQ. The germline V and J ends were trimmed by 0 bases and 5 bases, with 17 bases remaining between them. The CDR3 coding sequence is TGTGCCAGCAGCTTAGCGTTCGGGGCAGGAGGCGACGAGCAGTACTTC. Protein product: CASSLAFGAGGDEQYF.